Listed here are 10 T cell receptor beta chains from one sample, sequenced in a study of Graves' ophthalmopathy and Graves' hyperthyroidism. Amplification from RNA transcripts yielded the TCR beta CDR3 regions. HTBI primers were used in a first-round RT-PCR, which preceded a second-round multiplex PCR. Via MiXCR, TCRdb re-called the multiplex PCR reads, giving one row per CDR3 protein. The sample shows around 520,000 distinct CDR3 sequences, 35% to 45% of them seen only once. Source material: peripheral blood or thyroid tissue (not recorded which). Receptors were obtained from an adult man with Graves' hyperthyroidism.

This clonotype has ten or more counts. J is TRBJ2-5 and V is TRBV11-2; 7 nucleotides line up with TRBD1. This CDR3 spans 14 amino acids. Germline values: CDR1 SGHAT, CDR2 FQNNGV. Unmatched junction bases numbered 6, after V lost 6 bases and J lost 2 bases. CDR3 sequence (DNA): TGTGCCAGCAGACCTCGGACAGGTCAAGAGACCCAGTACTTC. It specifies CASRPRTGQETQYF.

This chain joins TRBV2 and TRBJ1-1; 7 nucleotides match TRBD1. The CDR3 consists of 13 residues. The germline gives CDR1 SNHLY, CDR2 FYNNEI. CDR3 amino acids: CARDMTGRTEAFF. The CDR3 nucleotides read TGTGCTAGAGACATGACAGGGCGCACTGAAGCTTTCTTT.

The chain uses TRBV19 and TRBJ2-2; the match to TRBD1 covers 7 bases. The V gene end was trimmed by 6 bases and the J gene end by 4 bases; junction bases not matched to a gene: 8. CDR1 is LNHDA, CDR2 SQIVND, per germline (reference sequence). CDR3 size: 15 residues. DNA of the CDR3: TGTGCCAGTAGCCAGACAGGGCCGGGCACCGGGGAGCTGTTTTTT. It yields the protein CASSQTGPGTGELFF.

This clonotype was observed many times. V and J are TRBV7-9 and TRBJ2-7; a possible D gene is TRBD2 (6 bases). V was clipped by 6 bases and J by 5 bases, with 11 bases between them. The CDR3 covers 12 residues. Germline-derived CDR1 and CDR2 are SEHNR and FQNEAQ (reference sequence). The CDR3 spells CASRPAGHEQYF. CDR3 nucleotide sequence: TGTGCCAGCAGGCCTGCGGGACACGAGCAGTACTTC.

The gene calls are TRBV20-1 and TRBJ1-1, with no clear D. The CDR3 totals 14 residues. Germline-derived CDR1 and CDR2 are DFQATT and SNEGSKA (reference sequence). V lost 3 bases to trimming and J lost 0 bases, with 11 bases between them. Here the CDR3 reads CSASRGRMNTEAFF. The CDR3 bases are TGCAGTGCTAGTCGAGGGCGCATGAACACTGAAGCTTTCTTT.

The gene calls are TRBV19 and TRBJ1-1, with D possibly TRBD1 on 5 matching bases. V was cut by 5 bases and J by 5 bases, with 15 bases left in between. The CDR3 covers 14 residues. CDR1 is LNHDA, CDR2 SQIVND, per germline (reference sequence). The CDR3 nucleotides are TGTGCCAGTAGTCTCGGGGGAGTGAGGACTGAAGCTTTCTTT. It translates to CASSLGGVRTEAFF.

The table lists this clonotype with many counts. The chain carries TRBV7-3 and TRBJ2-7; D gene uncertain. The CDR3 is 14 amino acids. From germline, CDR1 is SGHTA and CDR2 FQGTGA. Trimming took 5 bases from V and 2 from J, leaving 13 bases between them. The CDR3 loop is CASSPSPGPYEQYF. CDR3 bases: TGTGCCAGCAGCCCCTCTCCGGGCCCCTACGAGCAGTACTTC.

The V call is TRBV7-3, the J call TRBJ2-6; 9 bases line up with TRBD1. Germline CDR1 and CDR2: SGHTA and FQGTGA. The CDR3 contains 18 residues. Germline trimming cut 8 bases from V and 4 bases from J; bases unmatched to any gene: 15. The CDR3 sequence is CASGLTGGVTRGANVLTF. CDR3 coding DNA: TGTGCCAGCGGCCTGACAGGGGGGGTGACGCGAGGGGCCAACGTCCTGACTTTC.

This chain uses TRBV10-3 with TRBJ2-5; 13 bases agree with TRBD2. CDR1 and CDR2 from the germline V gene are ENHRY and SYGVKD. This CDR3 spans 16 amino acids. V shed 4 bases and J 5 bases; nucleotides not matched to a gene: 7. The CDR3 sequence: CAISGGLAGVVETQYF. For the CDR3, the DNA is TGTGCCATCAGTGGCGGACTAGCGGGAGTGGTGGAGACCCAGTACTTC.

This chain connects TRBV15 to TRBJ2-6; 8 positions match TRBD1. Per the germline V gene, CDR1 is LNHNV and CDR2 is YYDKDF (reference sequence). The J segment lost 3 bases and the V segment lost 8 bases, leaving 9 bases of the junction unmatched. CDR3 size: 16 residues. CDR3 loop: CATQGRRGHGANVLTF. As DNA, the CDR3 is TGTGCCACCCAGGGACGCAGGGGGCATGGGGCCAACGTCCTGACTTTC.